These 28 T cell receptor beta chains came from one sample sequenced in a study of shared clonotypes between healthy human individuals. Assay: immunoSEQ multiplex PCR; the TCRdb copy retains only in-frame clones and omits some. The repertoire holds 450,000 to 500,000 clones, with around 79% as singletons. Sequenced: PBMCs. These receptors came from a woman aged 40 to 50 in good health. Some clones in this sample may be carry-over from other donors' samples.

CDR3 amino acids: CASSPGLAGGPVADTQYF. The CDR3 DNA reads TGTGCCAGCAGCCCAGGACTAGCGGGAGGGCCAGTCGCAGATACGCAGTATTTT. The chain combines TRBV9 with TRBJ2-3; 15 nucleotides agree with TRBD2. CDR3 size: 18 residues. J was trimmed by 4 bases and V by 4 bases; bases with no gene match: 10. Germline lookup yields CDR1 SGDLS and CDR2 YYNGEE.

The V call is TRBV19, the J call TRBJ2-7; D might be TRBD2 (5 bases). Per germline, CDR1 LNHDA and CDR2 SQIVND (reference sequence). V lost 5 bases, J lost 4 bases, and 21 bases lay in between. The CDR3 is 16 residues long. The chain's CDR3 is CASSVGLDLLYYEQYF. CDR3 DNA: TGTGCCAGTAGTGTCGGACTTGACCTACTCTATTACGAGCAGTACTTC.

This chain links TRBV28 with TRBJ2-5, with D perhaps matching TRBD2 (6 bases). With 5 bases removed from V and 0 bases from J, the gap between germline ends came to 13 bases. This CDR3 spans 15 amino acids. Looked up from germline, CDR1 is MDHEN and CDR2 is SYDVKM. The CDR3 protein is CASSGASVYQETQYF. The CDR3 bases are TGTGCCAGCAGTGGGGCTAGCGTGTACCAAGAGACCCAGTACTTC.

This CDR3 reads CASSLTGGETEAFF. Written as DNA, the CDR3 is TGTGCCAGCAGTTTAACAGGGGGCGAAACTGAAGCTTTCTTT. The chain carries TRBV27 and TRBJ1-1; TRBD1 agrees at 9 bases. The CDR3 runs to 14 residues. V shed 2 bases and J 5 bases; nucleotides not matched to a gene: 3. The germline V gene has CDR1 MNHEY and CDR2 SMNVEV (reference sequence).

The chain joins TRBV2 to TRBJ1-2; D remains ambiguous. Deletions cut 3 bases from V and 2 bases from J, with 7 bases between. Germline V gives CDR1 SNHLY, CDR2 FYNNEI. The CDR3 is 13 amino acids. The CDR3 DNA is TGTGCCAGCAGTGATTCGGCCAACTATGGCTACACCTTC. It encodes CASSDSANYGYTF.

J is TRBJ2-2 and V is TRBV7-3, with a weak D call TRBD1 (5 bases). Per the germline V gene, CDR1 is SGHTA and CDR2 is FQGTGA. V was cut by 1 base and J by 5 bases, with 8 bases left in between. The CDR3 loop spans 14 amino acids. The CDR3, as DNA: TGTGCCAGCAGCTTAAACCAGGGTACCGGGGAGCTGTTTTTT. Translation: CASSLNQGTGELFF.

The rearrangement uses TRBV5-1 and TRBJ1-1; 8 positions match TRBD1. This CDR3 has 16 amino acids. Germline V lookup: CDR1 SGHRS, CDR2 YFSETQ. Unmatched junction bases numbered 7, after V lost 0 bases and J lost 3 bases. CDR3 in amino acids: CASSLDGRGPYTEAFF. CDR3 DNA: TGCGCCAGCAGCTTGGACGGCAGGGGGCCGTACACTGAAGCTTTCTTT.

This sequence joins TRBV7-9 and TRBJ2-7; TRBD2 is a possible D gene (5 bases). V lost 5 bases to trimming and J lost 0 bases, with 8 bases between them. The CDR3 contains 13 residues. Germline lookup yields CDR1 SEHNR and CDR2 FQNEAQ (reference sequence). This CDR3 is CASSPGYSYEQYF. The DNA for the CDR3 is TGTGCCAGCAGCCCGGGATACTCCTACGAGCAGTACTTC.

Of note for this clone: This sample also contains other DNA sequences that code for the same CDR3. V and J are TRBV28 and TRBJ1-3; perhaps TRBD2 as D (6 bases). The DNA end is more similar to TRBJ2-2, so the J call may be wrong. The CDR3 is made up of 13 amino acids. Germline loops: CDR1 MDHEN, CDR2 SYDVKM. The CDR3 DNA sequence: TGTGCCAGCTGGGGGACTAACACCGGGGAGCTGTTTTTT. This codes for CASWGTNTGELFF.

The chain recombines TRBV6-6 with TRBJ2-5; 12 bases are a match to TRBD2. J was trimmed by 5 bases and V by 2 bases; bases with no gene match: 6. CDR3 length: 16 residues. In germline, CDR1 is MNHNY, CDR2 SVGAGI (reference sequence). CDR3 residues: CASSYKRLAGAETQYF. Here the CDR3 DNA reads TGTGCCAGCAGTTACAAGAGACTAGCGGGAGCGGAGACCCAGTACTTC.

This clone has a count of ten or more. The chain carries TRBV30 and TRBJ2-5; 7 bases are a match to TRBD1. Germline V gene sequence: CDR1 GTSNPN, CDR2 SVGIG (reference sequence). V dropped 4 bases and J dropped 8; count of bases not matched to a gene: 13. The CDR3 totals 14 residues. CDR3 region: CAWTTGDAKRTQYF. CDR3 bases: TGTGCCTGGACCACAGGGGACGCCAAGAGAACCCAGTACTTC.

CDR3 sequence: CASSFSRQGGTEAFF. The CDR3, as DNA: TGTGCCAGCAGCTTTTCCCGACAGGGGGGGACTGAAGCTTTCTTT. V usage is TRBV7-9 and J usage is TRBJ1-1; TRBD1 agrees at 9 bases. The length of the CDR3 is 15 residues. The germline gives CDR1 SEHNR, CDR2 FQNEAQ (reference sequence). V gave up 3 bases and J gave up 5 bases; unmatched junction bases: 7.

This clone was seen a few times. The chain is built from TRBV7-2 and TRBJ1-1; D ambiguous. The V end was cut by 5 bases, the J end by 1 base, with 14 bases between. Looked up from germline, CDR1 is SGHTA and CDR2 is FQGNSA. This CDR3 contains 15 residues. The CDR3 reads CASSVEASRNTEAFF. The CDR3 region has the DNA TGTGCCAGCAGCGTGGAGGCCAGTCGGAACACTGAAGCTTTCTTT.

The rearrangement uses TRBV5-6 and TRBJ2-1; the D is unclear. This CDR3 comprises 13 residues. The V end was cut by 0 bases, the J end by 3 bases, with 4 bases between. The germline gives CDR1 SGHDT, CDR2 YYEEEE. In nucleotides, the CDR3 is TGTGCCAGCAGCTTGGGGAGCTACAATGAGCAGTTCTTC. It yields the protein CASSLGSYNEQFF.

The chain employs TRBV13 and TRBJ2-3; TRBD2 is a possible D gene (7 bases). Per the germline V gene, CDR1 is PRHDT and CDR2 is FYEKMQ (reference sequence). The CDR3 consists of 16 residues. V gave up 5 bases and J gave up 7 bases, with 22 bases separating them. CDR3 sequence reads: CASSQLAPDGGHTQYF. DNA of the CDR3: TGTGCCAGCAGCCAACTAGCGCCGGATGGGGGGCATACGCAGTATTTT. The variable domain in full, completed from reference TRBV13 and TRBJ2-3, reads AAGVIQSPRHLIKEKRETATLKCYPIPRHDTVYWYQQGPGQDPQFLISFYEKMQSDKGSIPDRFSAQQFSDYHSELNMSSLELGDSALYFCASSQLAPDGGHTQYFGPGTRLTVL.

This rearrangement joins TRBV29-1 to TRBJ2-3, with 9 bases identical to TRBD2. Germline CDR1 is SQVTM and CDR2 is ANQGSEA. The junction had 7 bases not matched to a gene; V was cut back by 4 bases and J by 2 bases. CDR3 size: 15 residues. The CDR3: CSVAVGGRDTDTQYF. CDR3 sequence (DNA): TGCAGCGTTGCAGTAGGCGGGAGGGACACAGATACGCAGTATTTT.

The chain combines TRBV7-9 with TRBJ1-3, with D unresolved. The CDR3 runs 12 residues. CDR1 is SEHNR, CDR2 FQNEAQ, per germline (reference sequence). V lost 6 bases and J lost 1, with 4 bases in between. This CDR3 reads CASSYSGNTIYF. In DNA form, the CDR3 reads TGTGCCAGCAGTTATTCTGGAAACACCATATATTTT.

The rearrangement links TRBV27 to TRBJ2-7; TRBD2 matches 9 bases. The CDR3 contains 17 residues. V was pared by 6 bases and J by 0 bases, with 12 bases of the junction left unmatched. Germline assignment: CDR1 MNHEY and CDR2 SMNVEV (reference sequence). CDR3: CASSHSWTSAHSYEQYF. The CDR3 DNA reads TGTGCCAGCAGCCACTCATGGACTAGCGCGCACTCCTACGAGCAGTACTTC.

The chain has TRBV5-4 and TRBJ1-4; D possibly corresponds to TRBD1 (6 bases). This CDR3 is 16 amino acids long. V lost 0 bases and J lost 3, with 12 bases in between. The germline CDR1 and CDR2 sequences are SGHNT and YYREEE (reference sequence). Here the CDR3 DNA reads TGTGCCAGCAGCTTGGGTAGGGGGACTGCTAATGAAAAACTGTTTTTT. Translating it yields CASSLGRGTANEKLFF.

The J gene is TRBJ2-4, the V gene TRBV29-1; D might be TRBD1 (5 bases). Germline CDR1 SQVTM, CDR2 ANQGSEA. The ends were cut back, 3 bases at V and 3 bases at J, with 9 bases in the middle. This CDR3 has 13 residues. CDR3 coding DNA: TGCAGCGTTGATTTGGACAACAAAAACATTCAGTACTTC. This gives the protein CSVDLDNKNIQYF.

This chain links TRBV30 with TRBJ1-3, with D perhaps matching TRBD1 (5 bases). The CDR3 is 12 amino acids. The V end lost 8 bases, the J end lost 3 bases, and 11 bases lay between the germline ends. CDR1 is GTSNPN, CDR2 SVGIG, per germline (reference sequence). CDR3 sequence (DNA): TGTGCCGGGGGACTTTTTGGAAACACCATATATTTT. As protein: CAGGLFGNTIYF.

The rearrangement uses TRBV5-1 and TRBJ2-1; D ambiguous. The CDR3 loop spans 14 amino acids. CDR1 is SGHRS, CDR2 YFSETQ, per germline. V was pared by 0 bases and J by 1 base, with 5 bases between. For the CDR3, the DNA is TGCGCCAGCAGCTTGGACAGTTCCTACAATGAGCAGTTCTTC. The encoded protein is CASSLDSSYNEQFF.

This clone was counted only a few times. This chain connects TRBV5-6 to TRBJ1-2; D remains unclear. The germline gives CDR1 SGHDT, CDR2 YYEEEE. V lost 4 bases and J 1 base, leaving 17 bases between the germline ends. The CDR3 loop spans 16 amino acids. CDR3 protein: CASSRALQQYNYGYTF. The DNA for the CDR3 is TGTGCCAGCAGCCGGGCGCTACAGCAATATAACTATGGCTACACCTTC.

The chain combines TRBV6-6 with TRBJ1-3, with D hard to call. V was cut by 6 bases and J by 2 bases, with 5 bases left in between. This CDR3 has 12 residues. Germline V CDR1 and CDR2: MNHNY, SVGAGI (reference sequence). CDR3 region: CASRSAGNTIYF. The CDR3 coding sequence is TGTGCCAGCAGGTCGGCTGGAAACACCATATATTTT.

The rearrangement joins TRBV10-2 to TRBJ1-1, with D unclear. Germline loops: CDR1 WSHSY, CDR2 SAAADI. Trimming took 7 bases from V and 2 from J, leaving 8 bases between them. The CDR3 is 12 amino acids. The CDR3: CASKARNTEAFF. DNA for the CDR3: TGCGCCAGCAAGGCCAGAAACACTGAAGCTTTCTTT.

The genes are TRBV4-1 and TRBJ2-4; TRBD1 agrees at 7 bases. J lost 2 bases, V lost 4 bases, and 5 bases had no gene match. The CDR3 runs 15 residues. Germline V gene sequence: CDR1 MGHRA, CDR2 YSYEKL. CDR3 coding DNA: TGCGCCAGCAGCCGGAACAGGGGCCCCAAAAACATTCAGTACTTC. Protein product: CASSRNRGPKNIQYF.

The chain carries TRBV29-1 and TRBJ1-2; TRBD1 aligns across 8 bases. Germline trimming cut 2 bases from V and 7 bases from J; bases unmatched to any gene: 12. This CDR3 region has 15 residues. Germline CDR1 is SQVTM and CDR2 is ANQGSEA. As DNA, the CDR3 is TGCAGCGTTGAAATCGGTGGTGGACAGGGATTTGGCTACACCTTC. The encoded protein is CSVEIGGGQGFGYTF.

The chain joins TRBV6-1 to TRBJ1-1, with TRBD1 as a possible D gene (6 bases). The germline CDR1 and CDR2 sequences are MNHNS and SASEGT. V dropped 4 bases and J dropped 8 bases, with 14 bases sitting between them. The CDR3 totals 13 residues. CDR3 protein: CASSAGEQREAFF. The CDR3 nucleotides are TGTGCCAGCAGTGCAGGGGAACAACGCGAAGCTTTCTTT.